One and the same sample provided the 29 T cell receptor beta chains below, sequenced in a study of blood T cell repertoires in COVID-19. Clones were sequenced by immunoSEQ multiplex PCR, and TCRdb holds only the in-frame ones, with some missing. The data show over 90,000 clones, over 65% seen once. Sample: peripheral blood. These receptor sequences come from a human donor in a cohort sampled during active COVID-19.

V is TRBV19 and J is TRBJ2-5; D is uncertain. The length of the CDR3 is 13 residues. Germline CDR1 is LNHDA and CDR2 is SQIVND (reference sequence). V gave up 0 bases and J gave up 3 bases, with 5 bases separating them. CDR3: CASSIDSEETQYF. The CDR3 DNA follows: TGTGCCAGTAGTATAGACAGTGAAGAGACCCAGTACTTC.

V and J are TRBV4-2 and TRBJ1-1; D is undetermined. V was cut by 5 bases and J by 3 bases, with 13 bases left in between. CDR3 length equals 14 residues. The germline gives CDR1 LGHNA, CDR2 YNFKEQ. CDR3 nucleotide sequence: TGTGCCAGCAGCACTCGGACGGGGTACACTGAAGCTTTCTTT. Translating it yields CASSTRTGYTEAFF.

The chain combines TRBV6-2 or TRBV6-3 with TRBJ1-1, with D perhaps matching TRBD1 (6 bases). The V gene lost 5 bases and the J gene lost 5 bases, with 18 bases spanning the gap. This CDR3 contains 15 residues. Germline V gene lookup returns CDR1 MNHEY and CDR2 SVGEGT. This CDR3 is CASSTPDRISTEAFF. CDR3 sequence (DNA): TGTGCCAGCAGTACCCCGGACAGAATAAGTACTGAAGCTTTCTTT.

The chain joins TRBV9 to TRBJ2-3; 7 bases are a match to TRBD2. Germline CDR1 SGDLS, CDR2 YYNGEE. Losses at the gene ends were 4 bases for V and 5 bases for J; bases not matched to a gene: 7. CDR3 length: 14 residues. CDR3 loop: CASSPGLVGDTQYF. For the CDR3, the DNA is TGTGCCAGCAGCCCAGGACTAGTGGGAGATACGCAGTATTTT. Based on the CDR3 plus reference TRBV9 and TRBJ2-3, the full variable domain is DSGVTQTPKHLITATGQRVTLRCSPRSGDLSVYWYQQSLDQGLQFLIQYYNGEERAKGNILERFSAQQFPDLHSELNLSSLELGDSALYFCASSPGLVGDTQYFGPGTRLTVL.

The rearrangement links TRBV11-2 to TRBJ2-4; 8 bases line up with TRBD1. The V gene end was trimmed by 5 bases and the J gene end by 7 bases; junction bases not matched to a gene: 4. The germline V gene has CDR1 SGHAT and CDR2 FQNNGV. The CDR3 runs 13 residues. The CDR3 coding sequence is TGTGCCAGCAGCCTGGACAGGGTCAACATTCAGTACTTC. It yields the protein CASSLDRVNIQYF.

V and J are TRBV3-1 (or the pseudogene TRBV3-2) and TRBJ1-5; TRBD1 agrees at 9 bases. The V gene's germline CDR1 is LGHDT and CDR2 YNNKEL (reference sequence). The CDR3 contains 13 residues. The ends lost 3 bases at V and 7 bases at J; junction bases unmatched: 1. The CDR3 sequence is CASSQGQGQPQHF. The CDR3 nucleotides read TGTGCCAGCAGCCAGGGACAGGGCCAGCCCCAGCATTTT.

This clone was recorded a few times. The chain couples TRBV2 to TRBJ1-2; TRBD1 matches at 8 bases. Trimming took 9 bases from V and 1 from J; bases not matched to a gene: 7. The CDR3 contains 14 residues. CDR1 and CDR2 from the germline V gene are SNHLY and FYNNEI. In DNA, the CDR3 is TGTGCCAGTAACCGGGACAGGTTTAACTATGGCTACACCTTC. Translation gives CASNRDRFNYGYTF.

V is TRBV7-6 and J is TRBJ1-2; D is possibly TRBD1 (6 bases). The CDR3 covers 15 residues. The germline V gene encodes CDR1 SGHVS and CDR2 FNYEAQ. Trimming cost V 5 bases and J 6 bases, with 19 bases left between them. The CDR3 DNA sequence: TGTGCCAGCAGCCCCATGAGTAGGCAGGGGAATGGCTACACCTTC. Translated: CASSPMSRQGNGYTF. Variable domain in full (rest from reference TRBV7-6 and TRBJ1-2): GAGVSQSPRYKVTKRGQDVALRCDPISGHVSLYWYRQALGQGPEFLTYFNYEAQQDKSGLPNDRFSAERPEGSISTLTIQRTEQRDSAMYRCASSPMSRQGNGYTFGSGTRLTVV.

The CDR3 region is CASRTGGEGYTF. As DNA, the CDR3 is TGCGCCAGCAGGACAGGGGGCGAGGGCTACACCTTC. The V gene is TRBV10-2, the J gene TRBJ1-2; 10 bases match TRBD1. This CDR3 is built from 12 residues. Germline lookup yields CDR1 WSHSY and CDR2 SAAADI. Trimming cost V 6 bases and J 8 bases; bases outside gene matches: 3.

The V call is TRBV7-9, the J call TRBJ1-1; 8 bases match TRBD1. Germline CDR1 and CDR2: SEHNR and FQNEAQ (reference sequence). The CDR3 consists of 15 residues. Germline trimming cut 2 bases from V and 6 bases from J; bases unmatched to any gene: 8. The CDR3 coding sequence is TGTGCCAGCAGCTTACGGCAGGGGGCTAGGTCTGAAGCTTTCTTT. This gives the protein CASSLRQGARSEAFF.

J is TRBJ1-4 and V is TRBV15; the D gene is possibly TRBD1 (6 bases). This CDR3 is built from 15 residues. CDR1 is LNHNV and CDR2 is YYDKDF in the germline V gene (reference sequence). Between the trimmed V and J ends, which lost 3 bases and 0 bases, there was a span of 8 bases. Written as DNA, the CDR3 is TGTGCCACCAGCAGGGACAGTGCAACTAATGAAAAACTGTTTTTT. It translates to CATSRDSATNEKLFF.

CDR3: CASSQDVWALTDTQYF. CDR3 nucleotide sequence: TGTGCCAGCAGCCAAGATGTGTGGGCCCTCACAGATACGCAGTATTTT. The chain links TRBV4-2 to TRBJ2-3; D not certain. Germline V gives CDR1 LGHNA, CDR2 YNFKEQ. The CDR3 consists of 16 residues. The V gene lost 0 bases and the J gene lost 2 bases, with 12 bases spanning the gap.

The J gene is TRBJ2-7, the V gene TRBV11-2; tentatively, D is TRBD2 (5 bases). The germline gives CDR1 SGHAT, CDR2 FQNNGV. Trimming removed 2 bases at V and 3 bases at J, with 8 bases between. The CDR3 is 13 residues long. CDR3 DNA: TGTGCCAGCAGCTTAATCGGGGTCTACGAGCAGTACTTC. Translation: CASSLIGVYEQYF.

The chain recombines TRBV5-4 with TRBJ2-7; a weak D match, TRBD2 (6 bases). Trimming shortened V by 0 bases and J by 5 bases, and 9 bases separated the two germline ends. The CDR3 is 13 residues long. CDR1 and CDR2 (germline): SGHNT, YYREEE (reference sequence). The CDR3, as DNA: TGTGCCAGCAGCTTGGACCGGAGGGACGAGCAGTACTTC. Translated, it gives CASSLDRRDEQYF. Drawing the rest from reference TRBV5-4 and TRBJ2-7, the complete variable domain is ETGVTQSPTHLIKTRGQQVTLRCSSQSGHNTVSWYQQALGQGPQFIFQYYREEENGRGNFPPRFSGLQFPNYSSELNVNALELDDSALYLCASSLDRRDEQYFGPGTRLTVT.

This chain links TRBV21-1 with TRBJ1-6; the table's D call of TRBD1 was not tested on the DNA. TRBV21-1 is a recognized pseudogene. This CDR3 spans 16 amino acids. Written as DNA, the CDR3 is TGTGCCAGCAGGGGACAGTTCTACTCCTATAATTCACCCCTCCACTTT. It is translated as CASRGQFYSYNSPLHF.

This clone showed up just once. The V gene is TRBV2, the J gene TRBJ2-5, with 8 nucleotides matching TRBD1. The CDR3 has 15 amino acids. Per germline, CDR1 SNHLY and CDR2 FYNNEI. J lost 4 bases, V lost 7 bases, and 11 bases had no gene match. The CDR3 DNA follows: TGTGCCAGCACCCCGAGGACAGGGAATCGAGAGACCCAGTACTTC. Translating gives CASTPRTGNRETQYF. The entire variable domain, with the rest obtained from reference TRBV2 and TRBJ2-5, is as follows: EPEVTQTPSHQVTQMGQEVILRCVPISNHLYFYWYRQILGQKVEFLVSFYNNEISEKSEIFDDQFSVERPDGSNFTLKIRSTKLEDSAMYFCASTPRTGNRETQYFGPGTRLLVL.

The chain recombines TRBV5-1 with TRBJ1-5; 7 bases align to TRBD1. The CDR3 is 15 amino acids. Germline V gives CDR1 SGHRS, CDR2 YFSETQ. The J segment lost 7 bases and the V segment lost 4 bases, leaving 11 bases of the junction unmatched. This CDR3 is CASSTTGAQNQPQHF. CDR3 DNA sequence: TGCGCCAGCAGCACAACAGGGGCCCAAAACCAGCCCCAGCATTTT.

The CDR3 DNA reads TGTGCCATCAGGGACAGGCTAGAGGCAGATACGCAGTATTTT. Its translation is CAIRDRLEADTQYF. This rearrangement joins TRBV10-3 to TRBJ2-3, with 7 bases identical to TRBD1. CDR1 and CDR2 (germline): ENHRY, SYGVKD. The CDR3 consists of 14 residues. Trimming at V came to 6 bases and at J to 4 bases, leaving 7 bases not matched to a gene.

This CDR3 reads CASSPTSGTTDTQYF. CDR3 nucleotide sequence: TGCGCCAGCAGCCCGACTAGCGGGACCACAGATACGCAGTATTTT. The chain links TRBV5-1 to TRBJ2-3; 11 bases are a match to TRBD2. Trimming took 4 bases from V and 2 from J; bases not matched to a gene: 3. The CDR3 totals 15 residues. Germline CDR1 reads SGHRS; CDR2 reads YFSETQ. Combining the CDR3 with reference TRBV5-1 and TRBJ2-3 gives the whole variable domain KAGVTQTPRYLIKTRGQQVTLSCSPISGHRSVSWYQQTPGQGLQFLFEYFSETQRNKGNFPGRFSGRQFSNSRSEMNVSTLELGDSALYLCASSPTSGTTDTQYFGPGTRLTVL.

The CDR3 spells CASSIGQADTEAFF. CDR3 sequence (DNA): TGTGCCAGCAGCATCGGACAGGCCGACACTGAAGCTTTCTTT. The chain has TRBV5-8 and TRBJ1-1; 7 bases are a match to TRBD1. Germline CDR1 reads SGHTS; CDR2 reads YDEGEE. The CDR3 covers 14 residues. V was pared by 4 bases and J by 3 bases, with 6 bases of the junction left unmatched.

This chain connects TRBV7-9 to TRBJ1-2; D is perhaps TRBD1 (5 bases). This CDR3 contains 12 residues. Trimming cost V 8 bases and J 1 base, with 8 bases left between them. Germline V gene sequence: CDR1 SEHNR, CDR2 FQNEAQ (reference sequence). CDR3 sequence reads: CASGGGNYGYTF. CDR3 nucleotides: TGTGCCAGCGGGGGGGGTAACTATGGCTACACCTTC.

The CDR3 sequence is CASTGGQGNQPQHF. The DNA of the CDR3 is TGCGCCAGCACTGGGGGACAGGGCAATCAGCCCCAGCATTTT. The chain recombines TRBV10-2 with TRBJ1-5; TRBD1 agrees at 8 bases. Germline CDR1 WSHSY, CDR2 SAAADI. The junction had 4 bases not matched to a gene; V was cut back by 7 bases and J by 2 bases. The CDR3 runs to 14 residues.

The chain combines TRBV6-5 with TRBJ1-6; possibly TRBD1 for D (6 bases). Per germline, CDR1 MNHEY and CDR2 SVGAGI. This CDR3 comprises 14 residues. Trimming left V 5 bases short and J 9 bases short, with 14 bases between. The CDR3 coding sequence is TGTGCCAGCAGTCTTCAGGGGCAGGGTTCACCCCTCCACTTT. Its protein is CASSLQGQGSPLHF.

This sequence joins TRBV5-1 and TRBJ2-7; 11 positions match TRBD2. The J segment lost 7 bases and the V segment lost 4 bases, leaving 7 bases of the junction unmatched. The germline CDR1 and CDR2 sequences are SGHRS and YFSETQ. CDR3 length: 14 residues. CDR3 sequence reads: CASSAGLAAREQYF. DNA of the CDR3: TGCGCCAGCAGCGCGGGACTAGCGGCCAGGGAGCAGTACTTC.

Only one count was recorded for this clone. The chain is built from TRBV7-8 and TRBJ1-1; D is unclear. This CDR3 has 17 residues. CDR1 is SGHVS and CDR2 is FQNEAQ in the germline V gene. The V end lost 5 bases, the J end lost 1 base, and 20 bases lay between the germline ends. CDR3 in DNA: TGTGCCAGCAGCCGATACCTTGGAGCTCTTACGAACACTGAAGCTTTCTTT. Translated: CASSRYLGALTNTEAFF.

This clone has only a few counts. V is TRBV5-1 and J is TRBJ1-1; D gene unclear. With 3 bases removed from V and 8 bases from J, the gap between germline ends came to 17 bases. Germline CDR1 SGHRS, CDR2 YFSETQ. The CDR3 length is 14 residues. DNA of the CDR3: TGCGCCAGCAGCTCTGTGGTTAGAAGGGAGGAAGCTTTCTTT. Amino acid sequence: CASSSVVRREEAFF.

This clone was observed a handful of times. The CDR3 is CASSLVGTGGNTGELFF. DNA for the CDR3: TGTGCCAGCAGCTTAGTGGGGACAGGAGGGAACACCGGGGAGCTGTTTTTT. The chain recombines TRBV7-2 with TRBJ2-2, with 8 nucleotides matching TRBD1. The V gene's germline CDR1 is SGHTA and CDR2 FQGNSA. This CDR3 comprises 17 residues. V lost 1 base, J lost 1 base, and 5 bases stayed unmatched.

The chain employs TRBV19 and TRBJ2-3, with 11 bases lining up with TRBD2. The CDR3 is 15 residues long. Germline-derived CDR1 and CDR2 are LNHDA and SQIVND (reference sequence). Germline trimming cut 8 bases from V and 2 bases from J; bases unmatched to any gene: 6. The DNA of the CDR3 is TGTGCCAGTCGAGGGACTAGCGGCCCCACAGATACGCAGTATTTT. This translates into CASRGTSGPTDTQYF.

V is TRBV5-1 and J is TRBJ1-1; 7 bases map to TRBD1. J lost 0 bases, V lost 4 bases, and 3 bases had no gene match. The CDR3 runs 14 residues. Germline V CDR1 and CDR2: SGHRS, YFSETQ. This CDR3 reads CASSRDSLNTEAFF. The CDR3 DNA sequence: TGCGCCAGCAGCCGGGACAGCTTGAACACTGAAGCTTTCTTT.